This T cell receptor beta chain was captured in a study of identical twins. On this clonotype itself: What it recognizes is unknown.

Germline assignment: CDR1 LGHNA and CDR2 YNFKEQ. V shed 1 base and J shed 6 bases, with 10 bases lying between them. The CDR3 length is 14 residues. General study findings and limits: Weaker excess twin sharing was observed in beta out-of-frame sequences. There was more out-of-frame TCR alpha sharing in monozygotic twins than models estimated.

Each CDR3 protein gets one entry after TCRdb re-called the 5' RACE reads with MiXCR. Of approximately 190,000 distinct CDR3 sequences in the sample, roughly 15% were seen once. This same sample was also part of a study on T cells expressing NK-cell markers. That source notes: Seven donors tested HCMV-seropositive and one tested seronegative among the eight sequenced.

Sequences were obtained from CD8+ T cells sorted from blood. This receptor was obtained from a young woman in good health. The V and J genes are TRBV4-2 and TRBJ2-1; no reliable D call. As DNA, the CDR3 is TGTGCCAGCAGCCAAGCCCGGACGGTCAATGAGCAGTTCTTC. This codes for CASSQARTVNEQFF.